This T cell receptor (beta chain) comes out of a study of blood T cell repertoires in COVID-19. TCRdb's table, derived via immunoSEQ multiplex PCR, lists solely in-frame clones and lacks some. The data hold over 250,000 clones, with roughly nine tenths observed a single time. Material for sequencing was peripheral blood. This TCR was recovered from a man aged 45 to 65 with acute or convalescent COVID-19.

The CDR3 is CASSPPRGVETQYF. Written as DNA, the CDR3 is TGTGCCAGCAGCCCTCCCCGGGGGGTGGAGACCCAGTACTTC. This chain uses TRBV3-1 (or the pseudogene TRBV3-2) with TRBJ2-5, with 7 bases aligning to TRBD2. This CDR3 has 14 residues. CDR1 LGHDT and CDR2 YNNKEL come from the germline V gene (reference sequence). Trimming took 4 bases from V and 5 from J; bases not matched to a gene: 7.